These 2 T cell receptor beta chains share one sample of origin, sequenced in a study of blood T cell repertoires in COVID-19 (dated by TCRdb to about 2020). Libraries were constructed by the immunoSEQ multiplex PCR assay. Sourced from immuneACCESS, this table was stored by TCRdb with only in-frame sequences that have V and J called. A share of the clones is absent; for the studies checked, an unresolved V gene accounts for under half, and the remainder has no known explanation. The sample table holds about 260,000 clones, of which around 88% were seen once. The ten largest clones take up 0.95% to 1.5% of the sample. Sequencing was carried out using PBMCs or T cells enriched from blood (not recorded which). All receptors derive from a woman in her 40s with acute COVID-19.

This clone came up a few times. CDR3 sequence (DNA): TGTGCCAGCAGTTTACAAAACTATGGCTACACCTTC. Translating it yields CASSLQNYGYTF. The chain has TRBV12-3 or TRBV12-4 and TRBJ1-2; no reliable D call. The CDR3 runs to 12 residues. Trimming stripped 2 bases from V and 2 bases from J, with 3 bases between.

V usage is TRBV18 and J usage is TRBJ1-2; 8 bases map to TRBD1. The CDR3 extends over 18 amino acids. J was trimmed by 1 base and V by 3 bases; bases with no gene match: 13. The germline CDR1 and CDR2 sequences are KGHSH and LQKENI. CDR3 nucleotide sequence: TGTGCCAGCTCACCCGCTGATAGGGGACAGGATTTTAACTATGGCTACACCTTC. Its translation is CASSPADRGQDFNYGYTF.